This T cell receptor beta chain was sequenced in a study of T cell responses to AZD1222 COVID-19 vaccine. Study-level findings and limits: The donors showed a predominance of white British ancestry and of females, with possible underestimation of clonal diversity.

Of note for this clone: Its matching antigen is unknown.

Looked up from germline, CDR1 is MRHNA and CDR2 is SNTAGT. The length of the CDR3 is 15 residues. The V end was cut by 2 bases, the J end by 1 base, with 10 bases between. Sequencing was performed with immunoSEQ multiplex PCR; in TCRdb, only in-frame clones are kept and a portion is missing. Here the sample spans 130,000 to 150,000 clones, 91% being singletons. The sample was peripheral blood, taken on day 0 of AZD1222 vaccination. This chain connects TRBV6-4 to TRBJ2-3; tentative D call: TRBD2 (6 bases). The source is an adult in good health. In DNA, the CDR3 is TGTGCCAGCAGTGACGGGCGGGGAGGCACAGATACGCAGTATTTT. It translates to CASSDGRGGTDTQYF.